This T cell receptor (beta chain) was captured by sequencing in a study of blood T cell repertoires in COVID-19. Everyone who took part was roughly 18 to 89 years old, and they came from 24 US areas. Only in-frame clones appear in the TCRdb table, and some are missing; sequencing was by immunoSEQ multiplex PCR. In the table there are under 350,000 clones, around 90% of which are singletons. Germline V gene data show CDR1 as SQVTM and CDR2 as ANQGSEA. V trimming: 2 bases; J trimming: 2 bases; junction bases outside the gene matches: 5. This CDR3 has 15 amino acids. This chain uses TRBV29-1 with TRBJ2-3, with 9 positions matching TRBD2. Sequences were obtained from PBMCs or T cells enriched from blood (not recorded which). The TCR sequence derives from a man in his sixties who had recovered from COVID-19. The CDR3 nucleotides read TGCAGCGTTGAAAAGGCTAGCGGGAACACAGATACGCAGTATTTT. It yields the protein CSVEKASGNTDTQYF.